These T cell receptor beta chains were read from a single sample in a study of Graves' ophthalmopathy and Graves' hyperthyroidism. TCRdb analysed the multiplex PCR reads with MiXCR anew, one entry per CDR3 protein. Of more than 550,000 distinct CDR3 sequences in the sample, over 40% are singletons; the top ten hold 3% to 3.5%. Sequencing was carried out using peripheral blood. The receptors come from an adult man with Graves' ophthalmopathy. Both conserved end residues are part of each CDR3. D genes are given only for firm matches. Not every row has a clone size; where given, it reads once, few, many or a size class.

clone size,CDR3 length,D gene,V gene,J gene,CDR3 DNA,CDR3 protein
NA,11,NA,TRBV7-9,TRBJ1-1,TGTGCCAGCAGCGATACCGGGACAGCTTTCTTT,CASSDTGTAFF
NA,15,TRBD2,TRBV20-1,TRBJ2-7,TGCAGTGCTAGAGATCCGGCGGGAGGAGGCTACGAGCAGTACTTC,CSARDPAGGGYEQYF
many,13,NA,TRBV5-1,TRBJ2-7,TGCGCCAGCAGCGAGGTAGTCCCCTACGAGCAGTACTTC,CASSEVVPYEQYF
NA,15,NA,TRBV11-2,TRBJ2-3,TGTGCCAGCAGCTTAGTACGGACAGCGACAGATACGCAGTATTTT,CASSLVRTATDTQYF
NA,12,TRBD2,TRBV20-1,TRBJ2-7,TGCAGTGCTAGTGAGCGGGAGCACGAGCAGTACTTC,CSASEREHEQYF
NA,18,TRBD1,TRBV4-1,TRBJ2-6,TGCGCCAGCAGCCAAGAGGCACCACAGGGGTCTGGGGCCAACGTCCTGACTTTC,CASSQEAPQGSGANVLTF
many,14,NA,TRBV7-2,TRBJ1-2,TGTGCCAGCAGCGCCCGGACGGGAGACTATGGCTACACCTTC,CASSARTGDYGYTF
many,17,NA,TRBV7-6,TRBJ2-7,TGTGCCAGCAGCTTAGCTATTGGCGGAAGCAACATGGGCGAGCAGTACTTC,CASSLAIGGSNMGEQYF
NA,16,TRBD2,TRBV5-4,TRBJ2-5,TGTGCCAGCACCTTGGCCTTAGCGGGGGGGCCAGAGACCCAGTACTTC,CASTLALAGGPETQYF
NA,13,NA,TRBV7-3,TRBJ2-7,TGTGCCAGTAGCATGACTGGCGGCTACGAGCAGTACTTC,CASSMTGGYEQYF
NA,13,NA,TRBV7-2,TRBJ2-7,TGTGCCAGCAGCTTAGCGTTCAACTACGAGCAGTACTTC,CASSLAFNYEQYF
NA,14,NA,TRBV7-3,TRBJ2-1,TGTGCCAGCAGCTTAACGCCCAGGGGCAATGAGCAGTTCTTC,CASSLTPRGNEQFF
many,12,TRBD2,TRBV2,TRBJ2-7,TGTGCAGCGGGGGGCCTCTCCTACGAGCAGTACTTC,CAAGGLSYEQYF
NA,16,TRBD2,TRBV7-9,TRBJ2-2,TGTGCCAGCAGCTTAAGTTGGACTAGCGGACCCGGGGAGCTGTTTTTT,CASSLSWTSGPGELFF
few,12,NA,TRBV6-5,TRBJ1-5,TGTGCCAGCAAAGTACATAATCAGCCCCAGCATTTT,CASKVHNQPQHF
NA,12,NA,TRBV10-3,TRBJ2-5,TGTGCCGTCAGCTCACGGGGCGCGACCCAGTACTTC,CAVSSRGATQYF
many,13,NA,TRBV7-9,TRBJ2-7,TGTGCCAGCAGCGAGGGTCTTCTCTACGAGCAGTACTTC,CASSEGLLYEQYF
NA,16,TRBD1,TRBV29-1,TRBJ2-7,TGCAGCGTTGATGAGGGGGCTCTAAACTATGGCTACGAGCAGTACTTC,CSVDEGALNYGYEQYF
few,15,NA,TRBV7-2,TRBJ1-6,TGTGCCAGCAGCTTAGCTCAAGCCTATAATTCACCCCTCCACTTT,CASSLAQAYNSPLHF
few,13,NA,TRBV30,TRBJ1-2,TGTGCCTGGAGTGGATCGGTGAGCTATGGCTACACCTTC,CAWSGSVSYGYTF
NA,15,TRBD1,TRBV7-9,TRBJ1-2,TGTGCCAGCAGCCCCGGGACAGGGAGAAATTATGGCTACACCTTC,CASSPGTGRNYGYTF
few,16,TRBD2,TRBV20-1,TRBJ2-5,TGCAGTGCAGGGCCTAGCGGCAGGACGGGTCAGGAGACCCAGTACTTC,CSAGPSGRTGQETQYF